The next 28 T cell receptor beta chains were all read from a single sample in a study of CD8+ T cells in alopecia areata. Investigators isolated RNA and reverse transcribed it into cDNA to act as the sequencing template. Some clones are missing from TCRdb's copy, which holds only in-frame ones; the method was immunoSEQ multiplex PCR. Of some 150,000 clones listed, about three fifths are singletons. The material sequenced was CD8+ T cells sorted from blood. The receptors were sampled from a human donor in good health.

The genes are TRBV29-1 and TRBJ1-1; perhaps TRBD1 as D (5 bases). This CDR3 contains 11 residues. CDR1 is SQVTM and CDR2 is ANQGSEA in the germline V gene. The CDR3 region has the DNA TGCACCGATGGGGGGGACACTGAAGCTTTCTTT. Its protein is CTDGGDTEAFF.

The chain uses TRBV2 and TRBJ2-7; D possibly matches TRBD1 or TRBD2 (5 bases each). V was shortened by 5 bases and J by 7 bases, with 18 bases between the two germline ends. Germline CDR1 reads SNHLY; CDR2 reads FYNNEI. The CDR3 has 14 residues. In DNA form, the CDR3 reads TGTGCCAGCAGTTCTGGGGACCGTTTTGAAGAGCAGTACTTC. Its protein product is CASSSGDRFEEQYF. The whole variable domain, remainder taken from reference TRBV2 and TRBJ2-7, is EPEVTQTPSHQVTQMGQEVILRCVPISNHLYFYWYRQILGQKVEFLVSFYNNEISEKSEIFDDQFSVERPDGSNFTLKIRSTKLEDSAMYFCASSSGDRFEEQYFGPGTRLTVT.

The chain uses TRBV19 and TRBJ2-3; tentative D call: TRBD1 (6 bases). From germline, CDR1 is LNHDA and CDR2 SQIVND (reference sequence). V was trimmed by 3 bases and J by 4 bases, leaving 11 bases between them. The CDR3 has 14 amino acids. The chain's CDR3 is CASSIVQGSDTQYF. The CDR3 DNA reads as TGTGCCAGTAGTATTGTGCAGGGGTCAGATACGCAGTATTTT.

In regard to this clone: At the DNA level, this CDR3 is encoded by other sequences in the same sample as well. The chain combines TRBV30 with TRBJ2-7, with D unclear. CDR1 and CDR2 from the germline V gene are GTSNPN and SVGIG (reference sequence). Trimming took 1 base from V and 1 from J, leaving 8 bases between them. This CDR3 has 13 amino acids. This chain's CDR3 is CAWSGAVSYEQYF. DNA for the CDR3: TGTGCCTGGAGTGGAGCAGTATCCTACGAGCAGTACTTC.

CDR3 nucleotides: TGTGCCAGCAGCCCGGACCCGGGACTCCCTTTCGCAGATACGCAGTATTTT. Translation gives CASSPDPGLPFADTQYF. The chain uses TRBV5-6 and TRBJ2-3, with D perhaps matching TRBD2 (6 bases). Germline assignment: CDR1 SGHDT and CDR2 YYEEEE. The CDR3 sequence is 17 residues long. The ends were cut back, 4 bases at V and 4 bases at J, with 22 bases in the middle.

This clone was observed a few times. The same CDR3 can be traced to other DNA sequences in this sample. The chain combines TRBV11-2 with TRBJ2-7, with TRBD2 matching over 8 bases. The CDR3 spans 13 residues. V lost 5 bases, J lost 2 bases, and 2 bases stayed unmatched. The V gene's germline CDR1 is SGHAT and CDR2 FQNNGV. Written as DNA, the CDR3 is TGTGCCAGCAGCCCGGGACTAGCCTACGAGCAGTACTTC. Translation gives CASSPGLAYEQYF.

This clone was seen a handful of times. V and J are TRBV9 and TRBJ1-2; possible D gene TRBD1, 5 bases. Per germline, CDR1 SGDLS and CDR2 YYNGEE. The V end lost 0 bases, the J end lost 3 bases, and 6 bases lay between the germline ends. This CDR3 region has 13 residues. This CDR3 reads CASSVGGHYGYTF. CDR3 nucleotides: TGTGCCAGCAGCGTAGGGGGACACTATGGCTACACCTTC.

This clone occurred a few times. The CDR3 sequence is CSVGPGLETQYF. The CDR3, as DNA: TGCAGCGTTGGGCCAGGGCTGGAGACCCAGTACTTC. The genes are TRBV29-1 and TRBJ2-5; TRBD1 is a possible D gene (5 bases). This CDR3 spans 12 amino acids. Trimming pared 4 bases from V and 5 bases from J, leaving 11 bases between. Per germline, CDR1 SQVTM and CDR2 ANQGSEA.

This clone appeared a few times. The CDR3 region is CASSLPGTVTEAFF. The CDR3 DNA is TGTGCCAGCAGCTTGCCCGGGACGGTTACTGAAGCTTTCTTT. V is TRBV5-4 and J is TRBJ1-1; the D gene is possibly TRBD1 (5 bases). CDR3 size: 14 residues. Germline-derived CDR1 and CDR2 are SGHNT and YYREEE (reference sequence). The V end was cut by 1 base, the J end by 5 bases, with 12 bases between.

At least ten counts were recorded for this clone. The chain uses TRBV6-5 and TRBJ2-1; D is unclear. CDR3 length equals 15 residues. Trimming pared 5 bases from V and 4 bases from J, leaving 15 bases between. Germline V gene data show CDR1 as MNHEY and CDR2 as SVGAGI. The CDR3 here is CASSQESPLYNEQFF. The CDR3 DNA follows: TGTGCCAGCAGTCAAGAAAGCCCCTTGTACAATGAGCAGTTCTTC.

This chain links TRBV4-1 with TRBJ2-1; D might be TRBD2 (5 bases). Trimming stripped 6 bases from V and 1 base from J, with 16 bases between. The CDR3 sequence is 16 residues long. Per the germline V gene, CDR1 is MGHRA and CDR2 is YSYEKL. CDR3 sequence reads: CASRRRSQISYNEQFF. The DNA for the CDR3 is TGCGCCAGCAGACGGAGGTCCCAAATATCCTACAATGAGCAGTTCTTC.

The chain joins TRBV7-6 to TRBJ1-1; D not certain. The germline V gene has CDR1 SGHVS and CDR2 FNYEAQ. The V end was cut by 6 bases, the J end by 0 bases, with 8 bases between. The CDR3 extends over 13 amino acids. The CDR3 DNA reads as TGTGCCAGCAGAGCGACGGTGAACACTGAAGCTTTCTTT. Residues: CASRATVNTEAFF.

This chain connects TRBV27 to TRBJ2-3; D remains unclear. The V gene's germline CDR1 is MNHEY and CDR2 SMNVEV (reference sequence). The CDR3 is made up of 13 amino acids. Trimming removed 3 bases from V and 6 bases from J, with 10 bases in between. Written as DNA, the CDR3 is TGTGCCAGCAGTTTCCAGTTTTACGATACGCAGTATTTT. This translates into CASSFQFYDTQYF.

The CDR3: CASSLTSVNEQFF. For the CDR3, the DNA is TGCGCCAGCAGCCTTACTAGCGTCAATGAGCAGTTCTTC. The genes are TRBV5-1 and TRBJ2-1, with 7 bases matching TRBD2. Germline V gene data show CDR1 as SGHRS and CDR2 as YFSETQ. The V gene end was trimmed by 4 bases and the J gene end by 6 bases; junction bases not matched to a gene: 4. The CDR3 sequence is 13 residues long. The full variable domain, in which reference TRBV5-1 and TRBJ2-1 provide the parts outside the CDR3, is KAGVTQTPRYLIKTRGQQVTLSCSPISGHRSVSWYQQTPGQGLQFLFEYFSETQRNKGNFPGRFSGRQFSNSRSEMNVSTLELGDSALYLCASSLTSVNEQFFGPGTRLTVL.

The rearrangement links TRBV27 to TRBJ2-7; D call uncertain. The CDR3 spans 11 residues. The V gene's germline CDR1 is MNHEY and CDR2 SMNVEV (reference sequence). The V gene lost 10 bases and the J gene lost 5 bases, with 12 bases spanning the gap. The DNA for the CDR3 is TGTGCCACCGGACGCAACCACGAGCAGTACTTC. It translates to CATGRNHEQYF.

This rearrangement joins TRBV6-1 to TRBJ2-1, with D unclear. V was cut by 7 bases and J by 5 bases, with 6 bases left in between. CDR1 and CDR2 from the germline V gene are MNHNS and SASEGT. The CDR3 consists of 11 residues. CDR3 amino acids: CASIGDNEQFF. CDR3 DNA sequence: TGTGCCAGCATCGGCGACAATGAGCAGTTCTTC.

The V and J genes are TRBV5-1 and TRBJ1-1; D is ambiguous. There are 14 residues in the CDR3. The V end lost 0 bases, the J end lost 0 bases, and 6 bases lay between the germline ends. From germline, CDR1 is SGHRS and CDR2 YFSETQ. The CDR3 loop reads CASSLGSVNTEAFF. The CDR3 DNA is TGCGCCAGCAGCTTGGGTAGCGTGAACACTGAAGCTTTCTTT.

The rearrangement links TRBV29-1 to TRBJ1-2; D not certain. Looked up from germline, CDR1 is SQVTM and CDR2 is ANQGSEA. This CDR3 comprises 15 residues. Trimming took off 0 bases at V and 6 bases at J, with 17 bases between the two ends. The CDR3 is CSVEDRSVGSNGYTF. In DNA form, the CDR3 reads TGCAGCGTTGAAGATCGCTCAGTAGGGAGTAATGGCTACACCTTC.

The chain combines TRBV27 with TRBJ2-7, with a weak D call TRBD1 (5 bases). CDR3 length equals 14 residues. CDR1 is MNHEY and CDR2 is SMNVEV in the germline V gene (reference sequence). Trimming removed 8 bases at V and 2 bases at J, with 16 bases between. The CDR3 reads CASGPTEYTYEQYF. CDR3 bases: TGTGCCAGCGGTCCGACAGAGTACACCTACGAGCAGTACTTC.

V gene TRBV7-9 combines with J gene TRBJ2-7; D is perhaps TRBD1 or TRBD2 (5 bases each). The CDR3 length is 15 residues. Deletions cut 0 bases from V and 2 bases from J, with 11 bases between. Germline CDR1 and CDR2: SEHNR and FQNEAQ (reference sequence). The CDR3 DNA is TGTGCCAGCAGCTTAGCTACAGTGGGGGCCTACGAGCAGTACTTC. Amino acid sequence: CASSLATVGAYEQYF.

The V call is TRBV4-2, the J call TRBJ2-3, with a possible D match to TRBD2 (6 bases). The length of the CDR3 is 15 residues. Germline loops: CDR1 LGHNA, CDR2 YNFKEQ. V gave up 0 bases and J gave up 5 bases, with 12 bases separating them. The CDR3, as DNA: TGTGCCAGCAGCCAAGATGGCGGGATGGGAGATACGCAGTATTTT. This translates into CASSQDGGMGDTQYF.

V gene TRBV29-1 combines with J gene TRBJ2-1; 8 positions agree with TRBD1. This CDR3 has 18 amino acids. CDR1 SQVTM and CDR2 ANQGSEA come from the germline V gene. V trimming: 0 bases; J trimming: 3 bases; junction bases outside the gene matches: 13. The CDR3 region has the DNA TGCAGCGTTGAAGAAAGGACACGGACAGGGCAGTTCTACAATGAGCAGTTCTTC. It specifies CSVEERTRTGQFYNEQFF.

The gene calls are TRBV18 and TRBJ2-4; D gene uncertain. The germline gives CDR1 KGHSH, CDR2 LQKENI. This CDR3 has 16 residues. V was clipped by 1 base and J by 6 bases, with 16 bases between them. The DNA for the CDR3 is TGTGCCAGCTCACCACTAACCATCCCTCCGGGAAACATTCAGTACTTC. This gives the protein CASSPLTIPPGNIQYF. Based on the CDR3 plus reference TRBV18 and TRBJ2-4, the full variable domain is NAGVMQNPRHLVRRRGQEARLRCSPMKGHSHVYWYRQLPEEGLKFMVYLQKENIIDESGMPKERFSAEFPKEGPSILRIQQVVRGDSAAYFCASSPLTIPPGNIQYFGAGTRLSVL.

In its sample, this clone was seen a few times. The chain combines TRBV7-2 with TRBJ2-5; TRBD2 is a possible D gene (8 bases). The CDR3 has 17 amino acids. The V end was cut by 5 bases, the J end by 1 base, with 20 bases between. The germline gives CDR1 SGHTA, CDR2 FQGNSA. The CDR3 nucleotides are TGTGCCAGCAGCCGCGAGGGGGCGGGAGGCCCCCAAGAGACCCAGTACTTC. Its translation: CASSREGAGGPQETQYF.

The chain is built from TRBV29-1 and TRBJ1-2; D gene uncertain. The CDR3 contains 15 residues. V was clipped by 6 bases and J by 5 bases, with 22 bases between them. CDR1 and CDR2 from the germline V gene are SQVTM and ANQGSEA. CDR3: CSVPAPLSALYGYTF. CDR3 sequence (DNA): TGCAGCGTCCCGGCGCCTTTGTCGGCTCTTTATGGCTACACCTTC.

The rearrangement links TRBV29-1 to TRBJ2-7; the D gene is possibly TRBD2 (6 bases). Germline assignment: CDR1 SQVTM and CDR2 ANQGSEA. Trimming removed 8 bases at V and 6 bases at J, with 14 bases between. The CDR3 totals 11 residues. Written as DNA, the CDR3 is TGCAGCTTATACAAGGGAGGCGAGCAGTACTTC. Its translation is CSLYKGGEQYF.

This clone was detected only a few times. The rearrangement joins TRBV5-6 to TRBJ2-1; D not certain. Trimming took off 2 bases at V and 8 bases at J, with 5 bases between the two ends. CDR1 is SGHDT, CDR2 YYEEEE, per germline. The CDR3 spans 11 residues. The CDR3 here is CASSLVDEQFF. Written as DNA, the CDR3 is TGTGCCAGCAGCTTAGTGGATGAGCAGTTCTTC.

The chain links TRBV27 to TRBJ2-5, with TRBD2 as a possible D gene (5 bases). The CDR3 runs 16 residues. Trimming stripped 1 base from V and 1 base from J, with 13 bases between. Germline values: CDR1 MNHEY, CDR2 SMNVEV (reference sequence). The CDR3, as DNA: TGTGCCAGCAGTTTATGGTCCGGGAATATCCAAGAGACCCAGTACTTC. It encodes CASSLWSGNIQETQYF.